A selection of T cell receptor beta chains follows, all from one sample in a study of molecular identifiers for immune sequencing clone quantification. MiXCR, applied by TCRdb to the PCR reads, yields one record per CDR3 protein. The sample includes some 100,000 distinct CDR3 sequences, around 20% of them seen just once. The sequencing sample was made of naive CD8+ T cells from blood, with Jurkat cell RNA spiked in. These receptors were obtained from a human donor in good health. Some libraries in this study had Jurkat cell RNA spiked in. Both conserved end residues are part of each CDR3. D genes are given only for firm matches. Rows may omit the clone size; those that give it use once, few, many or a size class.

CDR3 length: 12
D gene: -
J gene: TRBJ2-3
clone size: many
V gene: TRBV2
CDR3 DNA: TGTGCCAGTCCGGGGTCCACAGATACGCAGTATTTT
CDR3 protein: CASPGSTDTQYF

CDR3 length: 15
D gene: -
J gene: TRBJ1-1
clone size: many
V gene: TRBV19
CDR3 DNA: TGTGCCAGTAGTATAGACGGCGGTGGTAGGACTGAAGCTTTCTTT
CDR3 protein: CASSIDGGGRTEAFF

CDR3 length: 15
D gene: TRBD2
J gene: TRBJ2-1
clone size: many
V gene: TRBV12-3/TRBV12-4
CDR3 DNA: TGTGCCAGCAGTATCCTAGCGGGAGTACAAGGTGAGCAGTTCTTC
CDR3 protein: CASSILAGVQGEQFF

CDR3 length: 14
D gene: -
J gene: TRBJ1-2
clone size: many
V gene: TRBV9
CDR3 DNA: TGTGCCAGCAGCGTATCGGGGCAGTTCTATGGCTACACCTTC
CDR3 protein: CASSVSGQFYGYTF

CDR3 length: 15
D gene: TRBD1
J gene: TRBJ2-3
clone size: many
V gene: TRBV14
CDR3 DNA: TGTGCCAGCAGCCAAGATGGGACAGATCCAGATACGCAGTATTTT
CDR3 protein: CASSQDGTDPDTQYF

CDR3 length: 13
D gene: TRBD1
J gene: TRBJ1-5
clone size: many
V gene: TRBV7-6
CDR3 DNA: TGTGCCAGCAGTCAGGGGGCGGTTCAGCCCCAGCATTTT
CDR3 protein: CASSQGAVQPQHF

CDR3 length: 15
D gene: -
J gene: TRBJ1-5
clone size: many
V gene: TRBV12-5
CDR3 DNA: TGTGCTAGTGGACCAACAGGGACGGGCAATCAGCCCCAGCATTTT
CDR3 protein: CASGPTGTGNQPQHF

CDR3 length: 15
D gene: TRBD2
J gene: TRBJ2-7
clone size: many
V gene: TRBV9
CDR3 DNA: TGTGCCAGCAGCGTTCTAGCGGGAGCAAGCTACGAGCAGTACTTC
CDR3 protein: CASSVLAGASYEQYF

CDR3 length: 15
D gene: TRBD1
J gene: TRBJ2-1
clone size: many
V gene: TRBV7-9
CDR3 DNA: TGTGCCAGCAGCTTAGGACAGGGGAACTACAATGAGCAGTTCTTC
CDR3 protein: CASSLGQGNYNEQFF

CDR3 length: 16
D gene: -
J gene: TRBJ1-5
clone size: many
V gene: TRBV4-3
CDR3 DNA: TGCGCCAGCAGCCAAGATCGTCGCCCAATGGGCCAGCCCCAGCATTTT
CDR3 protein: CASSQDRRPMGQPQHF

CDR3 length: 16
D gene: -
J gene: TRBJ2-7
clone size: -
V gene: TRBV4-2
CDR3 DNA: TGTGCCAGCAGCCAAGAACTGGGTACCCCCTCCTACGGGCAGTACTTC
CDR3 protein: CASSQELGTPSYGQYF

CDR3 length: 14
D gene: TRBD1
J gene: TRBJ2-1
clone size: many
V gene: TRBV6-5
CDR3 DNA: TGTGCCAGCAGTTACGGGACAGGGGGCGATTTACGGTTCTTC
CDR3 protein: CASSYGTGGDLRFF

CDR3 length: 16
D gene: -
J gene: TRBJ2-3
clone size: many
V gene: TRBV20-1
CDR3 DNA: TGCAGTGCCAATCCGCCGGGGAAGGGGAGCACAGATACGCAGTATTTT
CDR3 protein: CSANPPGKGSTDTQYF

CDR3 length: 15
D gene: -
J gene: TRBJ2-7
clone size: many
V gene: TRBV7-2
CDR3 DNA: TGTGCCAGCAGCTTAGCGCGGCGGGGTGGGTACGAGCAGTACTTC
CDR3 protein: CASSLARRGGYEQYF

CDR3 length: 16
D gene: -
J gene: TRBJ1-1
clone size: -
V gene: TRBV2
CDR3 DNA: TGTGCCAGCAGTGAGCGGGGTTCCAGCGAGAACACTGAAGCTTTCTTT
CDR3 protein: CASSERGSSENTEAFF

CDR3 length: 15
D gene: -
J gene: TRBJ2-1
clone size: many
V gene: TRBV7-3
CDR3 DNA: TGTGCCAGCAGCTTAACGGGGATCTCCTACAATGAGCAGTTCTTC
CDR3 protein: CASSLTGISYNEQFF

CDR3 length: 11
D gene: -
J gene: TRBJ2-1
clone size: many
V gene: TRBV12-3/TRBV12-4
CDR3 DNA: TGTGCCAGCAGTTTCTCTGGCGAGCAGTTCTTC
CDR3 protein: CASSFSGEQFF

CDR3 length: 17
D gene: TRBD2
J gene: TRBJ2-3
clone size: -
V gene: TRBV18
CDR3 DNA: TGTGCCAGCTCACCAGTACTAGCGGCCTCTAGCACAGATACGCAGTATTTT
CDR3 protein: CASSPVLAASSTDTQYF

CDR3 length: 13
D gene: TRBD2
J gene: TRBJ2-1
clone size: many
V gene: TRBV30
CDR3 DNA: TGTGCCTGGAGTAGCGGGGGCCCAAATGAGCAGTTCTTC
CDR3 protein: CAWSSGGPNEQFF

CDR3 length: 14
D gene: TRBD1
J gene: TRBJ1-1
clone size: many
V gene: TRBV5-1
CDR3 DNA: TGCGCCAGCAGCTGGGCGGACAGGGGAGATGAAGCTTTCTTT
CDR3 protein: CASSWADRGDEAFF

CDR3 length: 14
D gene: TRBD2
J gene: TRBJ2-3
clone size: many
V gene: TRBV4-3
CDR3 DNA: TGCGCCAGCAGCCGGGGACTAGCTGCAGATACGCAGTATTTT
CDR3 protein: CASSRGLAADTQYF

CDR3 length: 14
D gene: -
J gene: TRBJ2-3
clone size: many
V gene: TRBV6-1
CDR3 DNA: TGTGCCAGCAGTGAAGGGTCTAGCACAGATACGCAGTATTTT
CDR3 protein: CASSEGSSTDTQYF

CDR3 length: 14
D gene: TRBD1
J gene: TRBJ1-5
clone size: many
V gene: TRBV28
CDR3 DNA: TGTGCCAGCAGTTTTGGACAGGGTAATCAGCCCCAGCATTTT
CDR3 protein: CASSFGQGNQPQHF

CDR3 length: 14
D gene: -
J gene: TRBJ2-7
clone size: many
V gene: TRBV7-2
CDR3 DNA: TGTGCCAGCAGCCCCTATATAAGTCTCCACGAGCAGTACTTC
CDR3 protein: CASSPYISLHEQYF

CDR3 length: 14
D gene: -
J gene: TRBJ1-2
clone size: many
V gene: TRBV6-5
CDR3 DNA: TGTGCCAGCAAGACCGGGGGAGGGGCCTATGGCTACACCTTC
CDR3 protein: CASKTGGGAYGYTF

CDR3 length: 15
D gene: -
J gene: TRBJ1-1
clone size: once
V gene: TRBV19
CDR3 DNA: TGTGCCAGTAGTAAAGATCAGGGGATGAACACTGAAGCTTTCTTT
CDR3 protein: CASSKDQGMNTEAFF

CDR3 length: 16
D gene: -
J gene: TRBJ2-7
clone size: many
V gene: TRBV29-1
CDR3 DNA: TGCAGCGTTGAAGAAGTGGGGGGACCCAGCTCCTACGAGCAGTACTTC
CDR3 protein: CSVEEVGGPSSYEQYF

CDR3 length: 15
D gene: TRBD1
J gene: TRBJ1-2
clone size: -
V gene: TRBV27
CDR3 DNA: TGTGCCAGCAGTTTCCAGGGGGCAGGGTTGGATGGCTACACCTTC
CDR3 protein: CASSFQGAGLDGYTF

CDR3 length: 12
D gene: -
J gene: TRBJ2-1
clone size: few
V gene: TRBV19
CDR3 DNA: TGTGCCAGTAGTATCGGCCACAATGAGCAGTTCTTC
CDR3 protein: CASSIGHNEQFF

CDR3 length: 20
D gene: -
J gene: TRBJ1-5
clone size: few
V gene: TRBV6-4
CDR3 DNA: TGTGCCAGCAGTGAATACCTCAGGGGCGCAGAGGGCCATCTCAATCAGCCCCAGCATTTT
CDR3 protein: CASSEYLRGAEGHLNQPQHF

CDR3 length: 15
D gene: -
J gene: TRBJ2-1
clone size: many
V gene: TRBV4-1
CDR3 DNA: TGCGCCAGCAGCCCGACCGAGACAGGGAGGAATGAGCAGTTCTTC
CDR3 protein: CASSPTETGRNEQFF

CDR3 length: 14
D gene: -
J gene: TRBJ2-5
clone size: -
V gene: TRBV6-6
CDR3 DNA: TGTGCCAGCAGTTACGAAGGGGCGGGAGAGACCCAGTACTTC
CDR3 protein: CASSYEGAGETQYF

CDR3 length: 14
D gene: -
J gene: TRBJ2-7
clone size: many
V gene: TRBV27
CDR3 DNA: TGTGCCAGCAGTTTAAGCGGACAGACCTACGAGCAGTACTTC
CDR3 protein: CASSLSGQTYEQYF

CDR3 length: 16
D gene: -
J gene: TRBJ2-3
clone size: many
V gene: TRBV28
CDR3 DNA: TGTGCCAGCCCACCCCCCTTAGGAACTAGCACAGATACGCAGTATTTT
CDR3 protein: CASPPPLGTSTDTQYF

CDR3 length: 18
D gene: -
J gene: TRBJ2-2
clone size: many
V gene: TRBV24-1
CDR3 DNA: TGTGCCACCAGTGACTCCCGGGGTGTTGCGGCAAACACCGGGGAGCTGTTTTTT
CDR3 protein: CATSDSRGVAANTGELFF

CDR3 length: 12
D gene: -
J gene: TRBJ1-2
clone size: many
V gene: TRBV20-1
CDR3 DNA: TGCAGTGCCGCCCTTGAAGAGTATGGCTACACCTTC
CDR3 protein: CSAALEEYGYTF

CDR3 length: 14
D gene: -
J gene: TRBJ2-7
clone size: few
V gene: TRBV5-1
CDR3 DNA: TGCGCCAGCAGCTTGCCCGATTCTACCTACGAGCAGTACTTC
CDR3 protein: CASSLPDSTYEQYF

CDR3 length: 14
D gene: TRBD2
J gene: TRBJ2-1
clone size: -
V gene: TRBV27
CDR3 DNA: TGTGCCAGTGCGACTAGCGGGCCGTACAATGAGCAGTTCTTC
CDR3 protein: CASATSGPYNEQFF

CDR3 length: 14
D gene: TRBD1
J gene: TRBJ1-1
clone size: many
V gene: TRBV20-1
CDR3 DNA: TGCAGTGCTAGTTGGGACAGATTATACACTGAAGCTTTCTTT
CDR3 protein: CSASWDRLYTEAFF

CDR3 length: 13
D gene: -
J gene: TRBJ2-7
clone size: many
V gene: TRBV27
CDR3 DNA: TGTGCCAGCAGCCCGGACAGATTTTACGAGCAGTACTTC
CDR3 protein: CASSPDRFYEQYF

CDR3 length: 14
D gene: TRBD1
J gene: TRBJ2-5
clone size: many
V gene: TRBV7-9
CDR3 DNA: TGTGCCAGCAGCTTGGTCCAGGGGGAAGAGACCCAGTACTTC
CDR3 protein: CASSLVQGEETQYF

CDR3 length: 16
D gene: -
J gene: TRBJ1-2
clone size: many
V gene: TRBV15
CDR3 DNA: TGTGCCACCAGCAGAGATAGGACGGCAGCCGACTATGGCTACACCTTC
CDR3 protein: CATSRDRTAADYGYTF

CDR3 length: 12
D gene: -
J gene: TRBJ2-1
clone size: many
V gene: TRBV29-1
CDR3 DNA: TGCAGCGTTGAAGACGGCAACAATGAGCAGTTCTTC
CDR3 protein: CSVEDGNNEQFF

CDR3 length: 15
D gene: TRBD1
J gene: TRBJ1-1
clone size: many
V gene: TRBV12-3/TRBV12-4
CDR3 DNA: TGTGCCAGCAGTTTCGGGACCAGGGGGGGCACTGAAGCTTTCTTT
CDR3 protein: CASSFGTRGGTEAFF

CDR3 length: 17
D gene: TRBD1
J gene: TRBJ2-2
clone size: many
V gene: TRBV6-5
CDR3 DNA: TGTGCCAGCAGCCCCCGGGACAGGGGGCTAGACACCGGGGAGCTGTTTTTT
CDR3 protein: CASSPRDRGLDTGELFF

CDR3 length: 14
D gene: TRBD1
J gene: TRBJ2-7
clone size: many
V gene: TRBV20-1
CDR3 DNA: TGCAGTGCTGCCGGACAGGAAACGGCCTACGAGCAGTACTTC
CDR3 protein: CSAAGQETAYEQYF

CDR3 length: 17
D gene: TRBD1
J gene: TRBJ2-3
clone size: many
V gene: TRBV7-9
CDR3 DNA: TGTGCCAGCAGCCCACGAGCCGGGACAGGGAAGACAGATACGCAGTATTTT
CDR3 protein: CASSPRAGTGKTDTQYF

CDR3 length: 15
D gene: TRBD1
J gene: TRBJ1-2
clone size: -
V gene: TRBV6-5
CDR3 DNA: TGTGCCAGCAGTTACTCGACAGGGGGCGGCTATGGCTACACCTTC
CDR3 protein: CASSYSTGGGYGYTF

CDR3 length: 14
D gene: -
J gene: TRBJ2-2
clone size: few
V gene: TRBV19
CDR3 DNA: TGTGCCAGTAACGCGGGACCTACCGCCGGGGAGCTGTTTTTT
CDR3 protein: CASNAGPTAGELFF